The rows below give T cell receptor beta chains drawn from one sample of a study of cytomegalovirus exposure and HLA in healthy donors. The table came from immunoSEQ multiplex PCR; TCRdb's copy has only in-frame clones and leaves some out. This table holds 35,000 to 45,000 clones, 76% found once. The material sequenced was PBMCs. The source of these receptors is a woman in her thirties in good health and CMV-seropositive. Both conserved end residues are part of each CDR3. Fields, in order: V gene, J gene, clone size, D gene, CDR3 DNA, CDR3 protein. D genes are given only for firm matches. Clone size is stated in some rows and not others, as once, few, many or a class when expanded.

>TRBV4-2|TRBJ2-1|NA|TRBD1
TGTGCCAGCAGCCGTTGGACAGGGAGCTCCTACAATGAGCAGTTCTTC
CASSRWTGSSYNEQFF
>TRBV18|TRBJ1-5|once|NA
TGTGCCAGCTCACCATCCGGTAGCAATCAGCCCCAGCATTTT
CASSPSGSNQPQHF
>TRBV30|TRBJ1-1|NA|TRBD1
TGTGCCTGGGGTGACAGGGGTAGAGAAGGAGCTTTCTTT
CAWGDRGREGAFF
>TRBV19|TRBJ2-1|once|NA
TGTGCCAGTAGTCCACGACTACGAAGCTCCTACAATGAGCAGTTCTTC
CASSPRLRSSYNEQFF
>TRBV5-5|TRBJ2-7|NA|TRBD1
TGTGCCAGCAGCTTAGTAGGGGGACAGACAACCTACGAGCAGTACTTC
CASSLVGGQTTYEQYF
>TRBV9|TRBJ2-2|NA|TRBD2
TGTGCCGGCAGTCCGGGACTAGCGGGAGGGGCCGGGGAGCTGTTTTTT
CAGSPGLAGGAGELFF
>TRBV19|TRBJ1-1|NA|TRBD1
TGTGCCAGTAGCGTGACAGGGGTAGCTGGGCTGGCTTTCTTT
CASSVTGVAGLAFF
>TRBV2|TRBJ2-6|NA|NA
TGTGCCATTAAGGGAGTTGGGGCCAACGTCCTGACTTTC
CAIKGVGANVLTF
>TRBV28|TRBJ1-4|medium-sized|TRBD1
TGTGCCAGCAGCCGGGGACAGGGACGTGAAAAACTGTTTTTT
CASSRGQGREKLFF
>TRBV5-1|TRBJ1-1|NA|NA
TGCGCCAGCAGCTTGGGTCTGGTCGGCTCGCTCCGGGACACTGAAGCTTTCTTT
CASSLGLVGSLRDTEAFF
>TRBV15|TRBJ1-1|NA|NA
TGTGCCACCAGCGAGAGGGCCCACACTGAAGCTTTCTTT
CATSERAHTEAFF
>TRBV19|TRBJ1-2|NA|TRBD1
TGTGCCAGTAGTCCCAGGGGACAGAACTATGGCTACACCTTC
CASSPRGQNYGYTF
>TRBV6-5|TRBJ1-1|NA|NA
TGTGCCAGCAGACTAGAATTGAACACTGAAGCTTTCTTT
CASRLELNTEAFF
>TRBV7-9|TRBJ2-5|NA|NA
TGTGCCAGCAGCATACGGGGTCAAGAGACCCAGTACTTC
CASSIRGQETQYF
>TRBV19|TRBJ2-3|NA|NA
TGTGCCAGTAGTATAAGGGGGACATCCCAAATCACAGATACGCAGTATTTT
CASSIRGTSQITDTQYF
>TRBV6-4|TRBJ2-5|NA|TRBD2
TGTGCCAGCAGTGACGTAGCGGGGGGAAAAGAGACCCAGTACTTC
CASSDVAGGKETQYF
>TRBV2|TRBJ1-4|few|TRBD1
TGTGCCAGCAGTCGGGACAGGGGGATGGAAAAACTGTTTTTT
CASSRDRGMEKLFF
>TRBV5-6|TRBJ1-2|NA|NA
TGTGCCAGCAGCTTGTATCCAGAAACTAACTATGGCTACACCTTC
CASSLYPETNYGYTF
>TRBV7-8|TRBJ2-3|NA|NA
TGTGCCAGCAGCTCCGAGGCGGGGGCGCCCACAGATACGCAGTATTTT
CASSSEAGAPTDTQYF
>TRBV28|TRBJ2-1|NA|NA
TGTGCCAGCAGTTCCCCAGCAGGTCAGTCGTACAATGAGCAGTTCTTC
CASSSPAGQSYNEQFF
>TRBV30|TRBJ2-7|NA|TRBD1
TGTGCCTGGAGGAAAAAGACAGGGGGCGCGTACGAGCAGTACTTC
CAWRKKTGGAYEQYF
>TRBV5-1|TRBJ1-2|NA|TRBD1
TGCGCCAGCAGCGTGGGACAGGGGACCTATGGCTACACCTTC
CASSVGQGTYGYTF
>TRBV15|TRBJ2-4|few|TRBD1
TGTGCCACCAGCGATCGGACAGGACTAAACATTCAGTACTTC
CATSDRTGLNIQYF
>TRBV5-1|TRBJ2-5|NA|TRBD2
TGCGCCAGCAGCGGAGGGGACTACCCCGGGGAGACCCAGTACTTC
CASSGGDYPGETQYF
>TRBV7-2|TRBJ2-7|NA|TRBD2
TGTTCCAGCAGCTTATCTGCGGGAGTTCAGTACGAGCAGTACTTC
CSSSLSAGVQYEQYF
>TRBV7-6|TRBJ2-6|NA|TRBD1
TGTGCCAGCAGCTTATTCGGCAGGGGACAGGGTACGGCTGGGGCCAACGTCCTGACTTTC
CASSLFGRGQGTAGANVLTF
>TRBV2|TRBJ2-2|NA|NA
TGTGCCAGCAAGGCGGGTAACATCTTACCCGGGGAGCTGTTTTTT
CASKAGNILPGELFF
>TRBV5-6|TRBJ1-4|once|TRBD1
TGTGCCAGCAGCTTGGACGGACAGGGGGAAAAACTGTTTTTT
CASSLDGQGEKLFF
>TRBV6-1|TRBJ2-2|NA|NA
TGTGCCAGCAGTGTCGGTCCGAAAATCGGGGAGCTGCTTTTT
CASSVGPKIGELLF
>TRBV6-5|TRBJ1-2|NA|NA
TGTGCCAGCAGTTACGGGCAGGGTGACTATGGCTACACCTTC
CASSYGQGDYGYTF
>TRBV19|TRBJ2-7|NA|NA
TGTGCCAGTAGTATTAGGCGGGGAGCCTACGAGCAGTACTTC
CASSIRRGAYEQYF
>TRBV27|TRBJ2-3|few|TRBD2
TGTGCCAGCAGTTTCCTTTCCGCCTTGGCGGGGGGGCTTAGGGTACAGGATACGCAGTATTTT
CASSFLSALAGGLRVQDTQYF
>TRBV12-5|TRBJ1-5|NA|NA
TGTGCTAGTGGTTCCCGGACTAATCAGCCCCAGCATTTT
CASGSRTNQPQHF
>TRBV18|TRBJ1-4|NA|TRBD1
TGTGCCAGCTCACTTAACAGGGGGCCTGAGGAAAAACTGTTTTTT
CASSLNRGPEEKLFF
>TRBV30|TRBJ1-6|NA|NA
TGTGCCTGGAGTCTCAGGGGCTCCTATAATTCACCCCTCCACTTT
CAWSLRGSYNSPLHF
>TRBV25-1|TRBJ2-3|few|TRBD1
TGTGCCAGCAGTGAATTGGACAGGCGCACAGATACGCAGTATTTT
CASSELDRRTDTQYF
>TRBV19|TRBJ1-1|NA|NA
TGTGCCAGTAGTATGTTCACGGTCGTGGGAGCCAACACTGAAGCTTTCTTT
CASSMFTVVGANTEAFF
>TRBV6-1|TRBJ2-3|once|NA
TGTGCCAGCAGTTGGGACATACCCACAGATACGCAGTATTTT
CASSWDIPTDTQYF
>TRBV6-1|TRBJ2-7|NA|NA
TGTGCCAGCAGTGAACAGGGCGAGCAGTACTTC
CASSEQGEQYF
>TRBV11-2|TRBJ2-3|NA|NA
TGTGCCAGCAGCTTAGGGTCGGGATTACAACCCACAGATACGCAGTATTTT
CASSLGSGLQPTDTQYF
>TRBV7-2|TRBJ2-2|once|NA
TGTGCCAGCCGCTGGGGGGGGCGGACCGGGGAGCTGTTTTTT
CASRWGGRTGELFF
>TRBV7-9|TRBJ2-7|NA|NA
TGTGCCAGCAGCTACCTACTAGCCTACGAGCAGTACTTC
CASSYLLAYEQYF
>TRBV6-6|TRBJ2-3|NA|NA
TGTGCCAGCAGTTCAAACACAGATACGCAGTATTTT
CASSSNTDTQYF
>TRBV9|TRBJ1-1|NA|TRBD1
TGTGCCAGCAGCCTTCACAGGGGAGATGGGACTGAAGCTTTCTTT
CASSLHRGDGTEAFF
>TRBV11-3|TRBJ2-1|NA|TRBD2
TGTGCCAGCAGCTTAGGATTTACGAGCGGGAGGGGGTTTAATGAGCAGTTCTTC
CASSLGFTSGRGFNEQFF
>TRBV6-5|TRBJ2-7|NA|TRBD2
TGTGCCAGCAGCGATAGCGGGTCTCCCTACGAGCAGTACTTC
CASSDSGSPYEQYF
>TRBV10-3|TRBJ1-1|few|TRBD1
TGTGCCATCTCCGCAGGGGGCATCACTGAAGCTTTCTTT
CAISAGGITEAFF
>TRBV6-5|TRBJ2-5|few|TRBD2
TGTGCCAGCAGTTACTCGGGGACTAGCGGGGGAGAGACCCAGTACTTC
CASSYSGTSGGETQYF
>TRBV4-2|TRBJ2-1|NA|TRBD2
TGTGCCAGCAGCCAAGTGCAGCGGGGGTCCTACAATGAGCAGTTCTTC
CASSQVQRGSYNEQFF
>TRBV10-2|TRBJ1-4|NA|NA
TGCGCCAGCAGTGACGGGGTAGGGATTGAAAAACTGTTTTTT
CASSDGVGIEKLFF
>TRBV11-2|TRBJ1-4|NA|TRBD1
TGTGCCAGCAGCTTGGACAGGGGGCGAGAAAAACTGTTTTTT
CASSLDRGREKLFF
>TRBV18|TRBJ2-1|NA|NA
TGTGCCAGCTCACCACCGGTGGCGGAGAGGGAGCAGTTCTTC
CASSPPVAEREQFF
>TRBV6-1|TRBJ1-2|NA|NA
TGTGCCAGTTCGACAGCTGGCTACTGGGGCTACACCTTC
CASSTAGYWGYTF
>TRBV6-5|TRBJ2-5|NA|TRBD2
TGTGCCAGCAGGCTACTAGCGGGGACACAAGAGACCCAGTACTTC
CASRLLAGTQETQYF
>TRBV28|TRBJ2-7|once|NA
TGTGCCAGCAGTTTGATTTGGGCCGTAAAGAAGAGAAGCTACGAGCAGTACTTC
CASSLIWAVKKRSYEQYF